Listed below are T cell receptor beta chains from one sample, sequenced in a study of breast tumors, draining lymph nodes, adjacent tissues. One entry per CDR3 protein results from TCRdb running MiXCR on the multiplex PCR reads. The repertoire holds 160,000 or so distinct CDR3 sequences, 33% seen once, with 3.8% in the top ten. Sample: axillary lymph node tissue. Receptor source: a female donor with breast cancer. Some clones in this sample may be carry-over from other donors' samples. CDR3s include the opening cysteine and the closing phenylalanine or tryptophan. Fields, in order: J gene, V gene, clone size, D gene, CDR3 DNA, CDR3 protein. The D gene is left open where the match is weak. Not every row has a clone size; where given, it reads once, few, many or a size class.

j_gene: TRBJ1-6
v_gene: TRBV3-1
abundance: -
d_gene: -
CDR3nt: TGTGCCAGCAGCCAGGGACTCAGAAATTCACCCCTCCACTTT
CDR3aa: CASSQGLRNSPLHF

j_gene: TRBJ1-5
v_gene: TRBV6-5
abundance: -
d_gene: -
CDR3nt: TGTGCCAGCAGACCAGGGTTCAGCAATCAGCCCCAGCATTTT
CDR3aa: CASRPGFSNQPQHF

j_gene: TRBJ1-1
v_gene: TRBV15
abundance: -
d_gene: -
CDR3nt: TGTGCCACCAGAGGTGTCGGAGCGAACACTGAAGCTTTCTTT
CDR3aa: CATRGVGANTEAFF

j_gene: TRBJ2-7
v_gene: TRBV9
abundance: many
d_gene: -
CDR3nt: TGTGCCAGCAGCCTAAGGGACCGGGCTTACGAGCAGTACTTC
CDR3aa: CASSLRDRAYEQYF

j_gene: TRBJ1-5
v_gene: TRBV5-1
abundance: many
d_gene: -
CDR3nt: TGCGCCAGCAGCTTGGCCCCCCATCAGCCCCAGCATTTT
CDR3aa: CASSLAPHQPQHF

j_gene: TRBJ2-1
v_gene: TRBV29-1
abundance: -
d_gene: TRBD2
CDR3nt: TGCAGCGGGGGGACTAGCGGGATGTACAATGAGCAGTTCTTC
CDR3aa: CSGGTSGMYNEQFF

j_gene: TRBJ2-1
v_gene: TRBV14
abundance: many
d_gene: TRBD2
CDR3nt: TGTGCCAGCAGCCAAGGGAGGCTAGCGGTGCATGAGCAGTTCTTC
CDR3aa: CASSQGRLAVHEQFF

j_gene: TRBJ1-6
v_gene: TRBV25-1
abundance: -
d_gene: -
CDR3nt: TGTGCTAGCGTCCGGGCCAGGGAGTATAATTCACCCCTCCACTTT
CDR3aa: CASVRAREYNSPLHF

j_gene: TRBJ1-2
v_gene: TRBV6-1
abundance: -
d_gene: TRBD1
CDR3nt: TGTGCCAGCAGTCAATTTACAGGGGTAGGCTATGGCTACACCTTC
CDR3aa: CASSQFTGVGYGYTF

j_gene: TRBJ1-3
v_gene: TRBV5-1
abundance: many
d_gene: -
CDR3nt: TGCGCCAGCAGCTTGGCTTCCGGGGATGGAAACACCATATATTTT
CDR3aa: CASSLASGDGNTIYF

j_gene: TRBJ2-3
v_gene: TRBV12-3/TRBV12-4
abundance: many
d_gene: TRBD2
CDR3nt: TGTGCCAGCAGTCCCCGTAGCGGGGGGCGCACAGATACGCAGTATTTT
CDR3aa: CASSPRSGGRTDTQYF

j_gene: TRBJ1-6
v_gene: TRBV5-1
abundance: many
d_gene: TRBD1
CDR3nt: TGCGCCAGCAGCCGGGGACAGGGCATTTCACCCCTCCACTTT
CDR3aa: CASSRGQGISPLHF

j_gene: TRBJ2-5
v_gene: TRBV6-5
abundance: once
d_gene: TRBD1
CDR3nt: TGTGCCAGCTGGAACAGGGGACAGGGAGAGACCCAGTACTTC
CDR3aa: CASWNRGQGETQYF

j_gene: TRBJ2-2
v_gene: TRBV9
abundance: many
d_gene: -
CDR3nt: TGTGCCAGCAGCGGGACAGTAAACACCGGGGAGCTGTTTTTT
CDR3aa: CASSGTVNTGELFF

j_gene: TRBJ2-7
v_gene: TRBV7-9
abundance: -
d_gene: TRBD1
CDR3nt: TGTGCCAGCAGCGAGGGACAGGGGTGCTACGAGCAGTACTTC
CDR3aa: CASSEGQGCYEQYF

j_gene: TRBJ1-5
v_gene: TRBV6-1
abundance: many
d_gene: TRBD1
CDR3nt: TGTGCCAGCAGTGAAGCGGGGACAGGGCGCCAGCCCCAGCATTTT
CDR3aa: CASSEAGTGRQPQHF

j_gene: TRBJ2-5
v_gene: TRBV30
abundance: many
d_gene: -
CDR3nt: TGTGCCTGGACCCCCTTGGGGGGGACCCAGTACTTC
CDR3aa: CAWTPLGGTQYF

j_gene: TRBJ1-5
v_gene: TRBV2
abundance: -
d_gene: -
CDR3nt: TGTGCCAGCAGTGCCCACTTCAGGGACAGCAATCAGCCCCAGCATTTT
CDR3aa: CASSAHFRDSNQPQHF

j_gene: TRBJ1-5
v_gene: TRBV7-2
abundance: many
d_gene: -
CDR3nt: TGTGCCAGCAGCTTCGTGGGGGGCGGAAATCAGCCCCAGCATTTT
CDR3aa: CASSFVGGGNQPQHF

j_gene: TRBJ2-6
v_gene: TRBV12-5
abundance: few
d_gene: -
CDR3nt: TGTGCTAGTGGTTTCGGGGTTGGGGCCAACGTCCTGACTTTC
CDR3aa: CASGFGVGANVLTF

j_gene: TRBJ2-3
v_gene: TRBV30
abundance: many
d_gene: -
CDR3nt: TGTGCCTGGACCGTAGGTCCCCTGGCGGGAGATACGCAGTATTTT
CDR3aa: CAWTVGPLAGDTQYF

j_gene: TRBJ2-2
v_gene: TRBV4-1
abundance: many
d_gene: -
CDR3nt: TGCGCCAGCAGCCAAGATTGGGGCAGGGAGGACACCGGGGAGCTGTTTTTT
CDR3aa: CASSQDWGREDTGELFF

j_gene: TRBJ1-2
v_gene: TRBV7-9
abundance: many
d_gene: TRBD1
CDR3nt: TGTGCCAGCAGCCCTACAGGGGTGCTTATCTATGGCTACACCTTC
CDR3aa: CASSPTGVLIYGYTF